One sample yielded the 25 T cell receptor beta chains listed below, sequenced in a study of T-cell reconstitution after alpha-beta-depleted transplantation in children. The TCRbeta library incorporated unique molecular identifiers. Via MiXCR, TCRdb re-called the PCR reads, giving one row per CDR3 protein. The sample has about 590,000 distinct CDR3 sequences, around 13% seen once. Sequencing used PBMCs, mostly from graft donor cells, obtained 360 days after TCRalphabeta/CD19-depleted stem cell transplant. These receptors were taken from a male patient between 5 and 17 years old who had a stem cell transplant for acute myeloid leukemia, so the T cells may come from the graft donor.

At least ten counts were recorded for this clonotype. Written as DNA, the CDR3 is TGTGCCAGCTCACCTCCCCAGAACAATGAGCAGTTCTTC. The encoded protein is CASSPPQNNEQFF. This chain connects TRBV18 to TRBJ2-1; no reliable D call. V was clipped by 3 bases and J by 5 bases, with 8 bases between them. The CDR3 extends over 13 amino acids. From germline, CDR1 is KGHSH and CDR2 LQKENI.

This clonotype showed up many times. V and J are TRBV27 and TRBJ2-7; 10 nucleotides match TRBD2. The J segment lost 2 bases and the V segment lost 5 bases, leaving 9 bases of the junction unmatched. The germline V gene encodes CDR1 MNHEY and CDR2 SMNVEV (reference sequence). This CDR3 is 16 amino acids long. The CDR3 here is CASSPTGLADTYEQYF. The CDR3 nucleotides read TGTGCCAGCAGTCCCACCGGACTAGCGGATACCTACGAGCAGTACTTC.

This clonotype has only a few counts. The V gene is TRBV28, the J gene TRBJ2-6, with D possibly TRBD1 on 6 matching bases. Germline values: CDR1 MDHEN, CDR2 SYDVKM. V was pared by 5 bases and J by 0 bases, with 17 bases between. CDR3 length: 18 residues. The CDR3: CASSPHRVFVSGANVLTF. DNA of the CDR3: TGTGCCAGCAGTCCCCACAGGGTTTTCGTCTCTGGGGCCAACGTCCTGACTTTC.

This clonotype appeared a few times. The chain joins TRBV29-1 to TRBJ2-7, with TRBD1 matching over 8 bases. In germline, CDR1 is SQVTM, CDR2 ANQGSEA. V shed 0 bases, J shed 6 bases, and the junction held 16 bases outside the gene matches. The CDR3 is 17 residues long. The CDR3 DNA follows: TGCAGCGTTGAAGATCCTGGCAGGGGGCGATCGTGGCGCGAGCAGTACTTC. This codes for CSVEDPGRGRSWREQYF.

This clonotype has a count of ten or more. The genes are TRBV6-2 or TRBV6-3 and TRBJ2-1; 9 bases are a match to TRBD2. The CDR3 covers 19 residues. Germline V gene lookup returns CDR1 MNHEY and CDR2 SVGEGT. The J segment lost 2 bases and the V segment lost 0 bases, leaving 11 bases of the junction unmatched. This chain's CDR3 is CASSYSKAPKREAYNEQFF. For the CDR3, the DNA is TGTGCCAGCAGTTACTCGAAGGCGCCTAAGCGGGAGGCCTACAATGAGCAGTTCTTC.

As to this clonotype: At one end, the junction sequence differs from germline, possibly due to a read error. V gene TRBV20-1 combines with J gene TRBJ2-5; 11 nucleotides match TRBD1. This CDR3 contains 15 residues. The V gene's germline CDR1 is DFQATT and CDR2 SNEGSKA (reference sequence). This chain's CDR3 is CCARRTGGNMETQYF. The CDR3 bases are TGCTGTGCTAGACGGACAGGGGGCAATATGGAGACCCAGTACTTC.

The V and J genes are TRBV25-1 and TRBJ2-5; 9 bases line up with TRBD2. Germline V gene lookup returns CDR1 MGHDK and CDR2 SYGVNS. This CDR3 is 15 amino acids long. V dropped 5 bases and J dropped 2; count of bases not matched to a gene: 6. DNA of the CDR3: TGTGCCAGCAGTCGACTAGCGGTCAAACAAGAGACCCAGTACTTC. Translation gives CASSRLAVKQETQYF.

This clonotype was detected a few times. The chain links TRBV12-3 or TRBV12-4 to TRBJ2-2; D may be TRBD2 (6 bases). Trimming removed 7 bases at V and 5 bases at J, with 11 bases between. This CDR3 spans 13 amino acids. This chain's CDR3 is CASILSGTGELFF. CDR3 nucleotides: TGTGCCAGCATTCTTAGCGGAACCGGGGAGCTGTTTTTT.

This clonotype has ten or more counts. The genes are TRBV21-1 and TRBJ2-4; the D call in the table, TRBD2, was not verified against the DNA. TRBV21-1 is noted as a pseudogene. The CDR3 has 15 amino acids. CDR3 region: CASSKAPGLLNIQYF. In DNA form, the CDR3 reads TGTGCCAGCAGCAAAGCCCCGGGACTATTAAACATTCAGTACTTC.

Written as DNA, the CDR3 is TGTGCCAGCAGTAACGGCCTGGGGAGGCCAGGCCAATCTGGGGCCAACGTCCTGACTTTC. The encoded protein is CASSNGLGRPGQSGANVLTF. The chain joins TRBV28 to TRBJ2-6; possibly TRBD2 for D (6 bases). With 5 bases removed from V and 1 base from J, the gap between germline ends came to 24 bases. CDR1 is MDHEN, CDR2 SYDVKM, per germline. The length of the CDR3 is 20 residues.

The gene calls are TRBV18 and TRBJ2-7; 14 nucleotides line up with TRBD2. J gave up 3 bases and V 4 bases, and 8 bases lay outside the gene matches. Germline V lookup: CDR1 KGHSH, CDR2 LQKENI. There are 17 residues in the CDR3. The CDR3 here is CASSLIGTSGSVYEQYF. In nucleotides, the CDR3 is TGTGCCAGCTCACTAATAGGGACTAGCGGGAGTGTCTACGAGCAGTACTTC.

This clonotype was detected a few times. This chain joins TRBV28 and TRBJ2-1; 8 bases agree with TRBD2. Germline V CDR1 and CDR2: MDHEN, SYDVKM. V dropped 5 bases and J dropped 7; count of bases not matched to a gene: 7. There are 14 residues in the CDR3. The CDR3 region has the DNA TGTGCCAGCAGTGGGAGCGGGAGAGGGAATGAGCAGTTCTTC. Its protein is CASSGSGRGNEQFF.

V and J are TRBV6-1 and TRBJ2-7, with 14 bases lining up with TRBD2. Trimming removed 5 bases from V and 3 bases from J; junction bases left unmatched: 6. CDR3 length: 16 amino acids. Germline lookup yields CDR1 MNHNS and CDR2 SASEGT. The CDR3 here is CASSRLAGGSYYEQYF. DNA of the CDR3: TGTGCCAGCAGTAGACTAGCGGGAGGGTCCTACTACGAGCAGTACTTC.

A few counts support this clonotype. The V call is TRBV12-3 or TRBV12-4, the J call TRBJ2-2, with unresolved D. The CDR3 sequence is 11 residues long. V shed 7 bases and J shed 5 bases, with 5 bases lying between them. CDR3 region: CASTPTGELFF. For the CDR3, the DNA is TGTGCCAGCACCCCTACCGGGGAGCTGTTTTTT.

This clonotype was detected a few times. The rearrangement joins TRBV12-3 or TRBV12-4 to TRBJ2-3, with 8 bases identical to TRBD2. The CDR3 runs to 16 residues. J was trimmed by 5 bases and V by 5 bases; bases with no gene match: 12. This CDR3 is CASSLSGGTPLDTQYF. The CDR3 nucleotides read TGTGCCAGCAGTCTCTCGGGAGGGACGCCATTAGATACGCAGTATTTT.

This clonotype was counted between two and nine times. This chain uses TRBV6-2 or TRBV6-3 with TRBJ1-1, with unresolved D. The germline CDR1 and CDR2 sequences are MNHEY and SVGEGT. Trimming took off 0 bases at V and 1 base at J, with 9 bases between the two ends. The CDR3 sequence is 15 residues long. CDR3 sequence reads: CASSYSASGNTEAFF. CDR3 nucleotide sequence: TGTGCCAGCAGTTACTCTGCATCGGGGAACACTGAAGCTTTCTTT.

The V and J genes are TRBV11-2 and TRBJ2-2, with D unresolved. V gave up 5 bases and J gave up 0 bases, with 13 bases separating them. Germline V lookup: CDR1 SGHAT, CDR2 FQNNGV. The CDR3 totals 16 residues. CDR3 in amino acids: CASSPMDATNTGELFF. The CDR3 region has the DNA TGTGCCAGCAGCCCTATGGACGCAACGAACACCGGGGAGCTGTTTTTT.

In this sample, this clonotype turned up a few times. The chain couples TRBV6-5 to TRBJ2-6, with D maybe TRBD1 (5 bases). CDR3 length: 17 amino acids. V was trimmed by 3 bases and J by 1 base, leaving 13 bases between them. Per germline, CDR1 MNHEY and CDR2 SVGAGI. The CDR3 sequence: CASSYQGSLSGANVLTF. CDR3 coding DNA: TGTGCCAGCAGTTATCAGGGCTCACTATCTGGGGCCAACGTCCTGACTTTC.

The rearrangement links TRBV28 to TRBJ2-7; tentatively, D is TRBD1 (6 bases). Trimming removed 5 bases at V and 10 bases at J, with 21 bases between. The CDR3 runs 14 residues. The germline V gene has CDR1 MDHEN and CDR2 SYDVKM. CDR3 nucleotide sequence: TGTGCCAGCAGTACCGCCGGGACAAGGGTGAGCCAGTACTTC. This gives the protein CASSTAGTRVSQYF.

This clonotype was counted between two and nine times. This rearrangement joins TRBV20-1 to TRBJ2-7; D ambiguous. Germline CDR1 reads DFQATT; CDR2 reads SNEGSKA (reference sequence). Trimming left V 2 bases short and J 2 bases short, with 10 bases between. The CDR3 runs to 13 residues. In nucleotides, the CDR3 is TGCAGTGCTAGATCTAGTACCGCCTACGAGCAGTACTTC. Translating it yields CSARSSTAYEQYF.

This clonotype came up once. The V call is TRBV9, the J call TRBJ2-1; D gene uncertain. The V gene lost 0 bases and the J gene lost 0 bases, with 7 bases spanning the gap. The CDR3 is made up of 15 amino acids. Germline CDR1 reads SGDLS; CDR2 reads YYNGEE. CDR3 sequence: CASSVATSSYNEQFF. The CDR3 bases are TGTGCCAGCAGCGTAGCTACCAGCTCCTACAATGAGCAGTTCTTC.

The V call is TRBV19, the J call TRBJ2-7; 9 positions match TRBD2. This CDR3 has 15 amino acids. Germline CDR1 and CDR2: LNHDA and SQIVND (reference sequence). V lost 4 bases, J lost 0 bases, and 4 bases stayed unmatched. The CDR3 sequence: CASSRIAGVSYEQYF. CDR3 DNA sequence: TGTGCCAGTAGTAGAATAGCGGGAGTCTCCTACGAGCAGTACTTC.

The CDR3 DNA follows: TGTGCCAGCAGCCGACGCCTCGGGCGGGAGGGTCTCGCCGGTACGCAGTATTTT. Protein: CASSRRLGREGLAGTQYF. V usage is TRBV7-3 and J usage is TRBJ2-3, with 9 bases fitting TRBD2. The CDR3 covers 18 residues. Looked up from germline, CDR1 is SGHTA and CDR2 is FQGTGA. J was trimmed by 8 bases and V by 5 bases; bases with no gene match: 20.

The chain couples TRBV18 to TRBJ2-7; D gene ambiguous. In germline, CDR1 is KGHSH, CDR2 LQKENI. The CDR3 is made up of 13 amino acids. Trimming stripped 1 base from V and 3 bases from J, with 7 bases between. DNA of the CDR3: TGTGCCAGCTCACCACTCGACGGCTACGAGCAGTACTTC. As protein: CASSPLDGYEQYF.

The V and J genes are TRBV12-3 or TRBV12-4 and TRBJ2-3, with D hard to call. CDR3 size: 13 residues. The V and J ends lost 6 bases and 0 bases respectively, with 7 bases between them. The CDR3: CASSEYSTDTQYF. CDR3 nucleotides: TGTGCCAGCAGCGAATATAGCACAGATACGCAGTATTTT.